The rows below give T cell receptor beta chains drawn from one sample of a study of T cells in Graves' hyperthyroidism and ophthalmopathy. TCRdb independently ran MiXCR on the multiplex PCR reads; one entry per CDR3 protein. The sample has 300,000 to 400,000 distinct CDR3 sequences; about 15% are singletons. What was sequenced was blood. These receptors were collected from a woman aged 25 to 39 with Graves' ophthalmopathy. Each CDR3 is given with its conserved first and last residue.

v_gene,CDR3aa
TRBV7-8,CASRAGSNSPLHF
TRBV7-8,CASSRTHFRNNSPLHF
TRBV24-1,CATSDLRPAETFNYGYTF
TRBV20-1,CSARDDYEQYF
TRBV6-5,CASSYSVLNTEAFF
TRBV5-1,CASSLTAPRQAYGYTF
TRBV6-1,CATTDRVSDEQFF
TRBV10-3,CAISETSGVDEQFF
TRBV6-1,CASNQQGIANEKLFF
TRBV24-1,CATSGPTGKSGQESTDTQYF
TRBV12-3/TRBV12-4,CASTISNSGNTIYF
TRBV30,CAWSITLAGGTDTQYF
TRBV4-2,CASSQALGTPRGHEQFF
TRBV24-1,CATSDWASGGRGPGELFF
TRBV6-2/TRBV6-3,CASRTSGHPNEQFF
TRBV20-1,CSARPLEGLNTDTQYF
TRBV9,CASSPRGSSEQFF
TRBV20-1,CSARPRGGRSYTF
TRBV12-3/TRBV12-4,CASSRWDTVIIGELFF
TRBV2,CASSARSSGGTTDTQYF
TRBV7-8,CASSSTPGQTDTQYF
TRBV19,CASSILASTVYGYTF
TRBV11-2,CASSLGQGPTSHQPQHF
TRBV28,CASSLTGSSYEQYF
TRBV29-1,CSVGFSSASNQPQHF
TRBV28,CASSLGPIDQPQHF